Sequencing of this T cell receptor beta chain was carried out in a study of blood T cells in healthy people across ages. Study conclusions and caveats: Older individuals had lower TCR beta diversity per million T cells (the decline was roughly linear).

As to this clonotype: What it binds is not known.

Primers used in a second PCR of about 6 to 11 cycles were a sample-barcoded 5' primer and a J-beta primer mix. TCRdb passed the 5' RACE reads through MiXCR, listing each CDR3 protein once. Of roughly 500,000 distinct CDR3 sequences listed, 27% are singletons. Sequencing was performed on blood. The sequence was obtained from a woman aged 70 to 79 in good health.

CDR3 DNA: TGCAGTGCTAGACAAAACGAAAAACTGTTTTTT. It is translated as CSARQNEKLFF. The V and J genes are TRBV20-1 and TRBJ1-4; D is unresolved. There are 11 residues in the CDR3. In germline, CDR1 is DFQATT, CDR2 SNEGSKA (reference sequence). V gave up 2 bases and J gave up 8 bases, with 6 bases separating them.